The TCR beta chain described here comes from a study of blood T cells in healthy people across ages (dated by TCRdb to the mid-2010s). Looking at the study overall: In model experiments, template switching captured roughly one uniquely barcoded TCR beta cDNA molecule for every two T cells. The study measured age-related changes in TCR beta repertoire diversity using deep sequencing normalized with unique cDNA molecular identifiers. The study analyzed two additional independent replicas of 1 million unique cDNA reads from the same blood draw for two donors, one aged 18 to 30 and one aged 80 or older. To avoid experimental bias, donors of different ages were distributed randomly across sequencing lanes. Donors were grouped into four age groups: young (average roughly 15 years), middle-aged (approximately 41), aged (roughly 67) and long-lived (just over 80).

The method was 5' RACE. Sequencer: Illumina HiSeq 2500. The second PCR ran for about 7 to 11 cycles and used a J-beta primer mix along with a sample-barcoded 5' primer. A unique molecular identifier was introduced onto each TCR beta cDNA molecule by a template-switch 5' adaptor carrying 12 random nucleotides. Each sample yielded at least 2.5 million CDR3-containing paired-end reads. First-strand cDNA synthesis was performed from all RNA using the Mint cDNA synthesis kit, with priming by a TRBC-specific oligonucleotide. Following uracil-DNA glycosylase treatment, a first 18-cycle PCR with universal primers M1SS and BC2_uni_R was performed on all cDNA. On the authors' methods: For normalization, 1 million high-quality reads were randomly selected from each sample, with every read carrying a distinct molecular identifier. Instead of being binned into consensus sequences, reads that shared molecular identifiers were thrown out. CDR3 identification, clonotype clustering and error correction used MiTCR with a Q25 quality threshold and the strictest error-elimination algorithm. Lower-bound total TCR beta diversity was estimated with a nonparametric unseen species model using Euler transformation. Starting from the raw public reads, TCRdb applied fastp trimming at Q25, assembled clones with MiXCR and retained in-frame beta chains. Duplicate CDR3 protein sequences are folded into a single record with the most common DNA and genes. TCRdb, not the authors, supplied the V and J calls. For this sample the table gives about 970,000 distinct CDR3 sequences, of which roughly 50% were detected only once. Clones ranked in the top ten supply around a fifth of the sample.

After removal of 4 bases from V and 3 bases from J, the junction retains 11 bases not matched to a gene. CDR1 and CDR2 are drawn from the germline V gene: MDHEN, SYDVKM. The CDR3 contains 16 residues, cysteine and phenylalanine counted. Here the CDR3 DNA is all that survives: 48 bases in frame from base 1. Summary of the overall study and its limitations: Compared with the aged group, the long-lived group had more naive CD4+ T cells, fewer expanded clones and increased TCR diversity, suggesting age selection. Since profiling was done on bulk unsorted PBMCs, naive and antigen-experienced compartments could not be conclusively compared. As age increased, observed TCR beta diversity per million T cells dropped in a roughly linear way, and a significant reduction was already evident by age 40. Estimates of total diversity based on one million sequenced T cells were considered lower bounds and underestimates. Donor CMV infection status was unknown, potentially confounding age-related changes in expanded clonotypes. Observed TCR beta diversity correlated strongly with the percentage of naive T cells measured by flow cytometry.

A word on this clonotype: Its antigen specificity is not known. Qualities for individual bases were not recorded, and no much larger clone is one base off.

Systemically healthy Caucasian individuals from Russia, 39 in total and aged roughly 6 to 95 years, were included as donors. About 10 milliliters of peripheral blood were drawn from each donor into EDTA-treated Vacutainer tubes. Ficoll-Paque density-gradient centrifugation was used to isolate PBMCs, with at least 6.5 million per sample. Total RNA, at least 5 micrograms per sample, was extracted from PBMCs with Trizol reagent. The percentages of naive CD45RAhigh/CD27high T cells were determined by flow cytometry on a PBMC aliquot from every donor. Recombination linked TRBV28 to TRBJ2-7; the junction holds 8 bases that match TRBD2. The receptor was isolated from a woman aged 55-70 years in good health. Sequencing used blood. The CDR3 sequence is CASSSESGGGLYEQYF. The nucleotide sequence reads as follows: TGTGCCAGCAGTTCAGAATCGGGGGGGGGCCTCTACGAGCAGTACTTC.